This T cell receptor (beta chain) appears in the sequencing data of a study of cytomegalovirus exposure and HLA in healthy donors. Turning to the study itself: Within an early data release were about 90 million unique TCRs drawn from HLA-typed donors.

Germline CDR1 reads SGHDN; CDR2 reads FVKESK. The germline V and J ends were trimmed by 0 bases and 7 bases, with 12 bases remaining between them. The CDR3 loop spans 14 amino acids. PCR involved 60 Vbeta and 13 Jbeta primers. Produced via immunoSEQ multiplex PCR; TCRdb's table is partial and in-frame only. Its listing shows more than 95,000 clones. The clonotype was recovered from a man younger than 35 in good health and CMV-seronegative. The rearrangement uses TRBV14 and TRBJ1-1; the D is unclear. Sequenced input: PBMCs. Here the CDR3 DNA reads TGTGCCAGCAGCCAAGATTGGGCACGCAGTGAAGCTTTCTTT. Residues: CASSQDWARSEAFF.